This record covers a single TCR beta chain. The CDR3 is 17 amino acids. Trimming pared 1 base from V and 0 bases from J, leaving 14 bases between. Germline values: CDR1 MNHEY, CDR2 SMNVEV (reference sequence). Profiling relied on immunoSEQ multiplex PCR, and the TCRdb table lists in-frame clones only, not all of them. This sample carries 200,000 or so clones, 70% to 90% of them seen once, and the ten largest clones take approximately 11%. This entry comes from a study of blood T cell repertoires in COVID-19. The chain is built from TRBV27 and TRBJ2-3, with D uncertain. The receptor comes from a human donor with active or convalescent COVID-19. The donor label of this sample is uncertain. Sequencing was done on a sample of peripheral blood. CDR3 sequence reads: CASSLYPRPTSTDTQYF. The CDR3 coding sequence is TGTGCCAGCAGTTTATACCCACGCCCGACTAGCACAGATACGCAGTATTTT.